The clone carrying this T cell receptor beta chain was detected once. The data were obtained in a study of control samples from healthy donors and cancer patients. TCRdb keeps only in-frame clones here, not all; method: immunoSEQ multiplex PCR. The repertoire holds around 150,000 clones, with approximately 96% as singletons. The V and J ends lost 5 bases and 3 bases respectively, with 13 bases between them. CDR1 and CDR2 from the germline V gene are SGHAT and FQNNGV. The CDR3 has 14 residues. What was sequenced was blood. J is TRBJ1-1 and V is TRBV11-2; D gene uncertain. The TCR was taken from a woman aged 40 to 49 in good health. CDR3 DNA sequence: TGTGCCAGCAGCCGAGCCTCGCCGTACACTGAAGCTTTCTTT. It translates to CASSRASPYTEAFF.